The rows below give T cell receptor beta chains drawn from one sample of a study of T cell changes during pregnancy in multiple sclerosis. Generated by immunoSEQ multiplex PCR, the TCRdb table keeps only in-frame clones and is missing some. The repertoire consists of tens of thousands of clones, with around 90% occurring once and the leading ten covering around 0.77%. This specimen was CD4+ T cells from peripheral blood mononuclear cells, taken in the first trimester of pregnancy. The receptors stem from a female donor in good health, enrolled as a control in a pregnancy study. Each CDR3 is given with its conserved first and last residue. A D gene is named only where the DNA matches it firmly. Clone size is given for some rows only: seen once, a few or many times, or a class if the clone is expanded.

j_call d_call clone_size v_call cdr3_nt cdr3_aa
TRBJ1-2 NA NA TRBV15 TGTGCCACCAGCAGAGATCAGGGTAACTATGGCTACACCTTC CATSRDQGNYGYTF
TRBJ1-2 NA NA TRBV11-2 TGTGCCAGCAGCTTAGACAGGGGATGGGGCTACACCTTC CASSLDRGWGYTF
TRBJ2-7 NA NA TRBV7-2 TGTGCCAGCAGCCCTACCTACGAGCAGTACTTC CASSPTYEQYF
TRBJ1-2 NA once TRBV5-4 TGTGCCAGCAGCTTAAATTCAGGGATAAACTATGGCTACACCTTC CASSLNSGINYGYTF
TRBJ2-3 NA NA TRBV30 TGTGCCTGGAGTGCGGGAACAGATACGCAGTATTTT CAWSAGTDTQYF
TRBJ1-1 TRBD1 NA TRBV27 TGTGCCAGCAGTCCCCTGGACAGGGGACACATGAACACTGAAGCTTTCTTT CASSPLDRGHMNTEAFF
TRBJ2-6 NA NA TRBV7-2 TGTGCCAGCAGCCCGGCAACGAGCGTCTCTGGGGCCAACGTCCTGACTTTC CASSPATSVSGANVLTF
TRBJ1-6 NA NA TRBV7-9 TGTGCCAGCAGCGACCGCGGCAGGGGAGTGCATTCACCCCTCCACTTT CASSDRGRGVHSPLHF
TRBJ1-3 TRBD1 NA TRBV7-6 TGTGCCAGCAGCTTTGGAGGGGGCGCGGGTGGAAACACCATATATTTT CASSFGGGAGGNTIYF
TRBJ1-6 NA NA TRBV29-1 TGCAGCGTTGTAGAGTCGGATAATTCACCCCTCCACTTT CSVVESDNSPLHF
TRBJ2-7 NA NA TRBV30 TGTGCCTGGAGCCCCCCAGGGGCCTCCTACGAGCAGTACTTC CAWSPPGASYEQYF
TRBJ1-5 TRBD1 NA TRBV2 TGTGCCAGCAGTCGGGACAGGGAACAGCCCCAGCATTTT CASSRDREQPQHF
TRBJ1-4 NA NA TRBV6-5 TGTGCCAGCAGTTACGGGACAAGGAATGAAAAACTGTTTTTT CASSYGTRNEKLFF
TRBJ1-2 NA NA TRBV10-3 TGTGCCATCAGTGAAGGAGCGCGCTATGGCTACACCTTC CAISEGARYGYTF
TRBJ1-3 NA NA TRBV5-1 TGCGCCAGCAGCTTGGGAGGCGAGCTCTCTGGAAACACCATATATTTT CASSLGGELSGNTIYF
TRBJ1-2 TRBD1 few TRBV4-3 TGCGCCAGCAGCCAAGGGACAGGGGGATTCTATGGCTACACCTTC CASSQGTGGFYGYTF
TRBJ2-1 TRBD1 NA TRBV6-5 TGTGCCAGCCGGATACAGGGGAACTCCTACAATGAGCAGTTCTTC CASRIQGNSYNEQFF
TRBJ2-2 TRBD2 once TRBV7-3 TGTGCCAGCAGCCGGGGGGGCGGAGGGACCGGGGAGCTGTTTTTT CASSRGGGGTGELFF
TRBJ1-1 NA NA TRBV12-1 TGTGCCAGCAGCCCCTGCCGGATCGGCTTTCAGGGCGGGATGAACACTGAAGCTTTCTTT CASSPCRIGFQGGMNTEAFF
TRBJ1-4 NA NA TRBV7-9 TGTGCCAGCAGCTCCCAGGGCCGGACGGAAAAACTGTTTTTT CASSSQGRTEKLFF
TRBJ2-1 NA NA TRBV7-2 TGTGCCAGCAGCTTAGGGGGAGCCCCCAATGAGCAGTTCTTC CASSLGGAPNEQFF
TRBJ1-3 NA NA TRBV14 TGTGCCAGCAGCCAAGATCTGGGGCGGTTCTCTGGAAACACCATATATTTT CASSQDLGRFSGNTIYF
TRBJ2-1 NA NA TRBV11-3 TGTGCCAGCAGCTTCATGGGCCATGAGCAGTTCTTC CASSFMGHEQFF
TRBJ1-3 NA NA TRBV19 TGTGCCAGTAGTATAAGAGCCTCTGGAAACACCATATATTTT CASSIRASGNTIYF
TRBJ1-5 TRBD1 once TRBV4-2 TGTGCCAGCAGCCAAGAACAGACAGGGGATCAGCCCCAGCATTTT CASSQEQTGDQPQHF
TRBJ2-7 NA NA TRBV5-6 TGTGCCAGCAACCAATACCGGGGGTCCTACGAGCAGTACTTC CASNQYRGSYEQYF
TRBJ1-2 TRBD1 NA TRBV30 TGTGCCTGGACTGGGACAGGGCCTAACTATGGCTACACCTTC CAWTGTGPNYGYTF
TRBJ2-3 NA NA TRBV6-4 TGTGCCAGCAGTGACCTACCGGGTACGCAGTATTTT CASSDLPGTQYF
TRBJ1-1 TRBD1 few TRBV5-8 TGTGCCAGCAGCTTGGGGACAGGGGTTGACACTGAAGCTTTCTTT CASSLGTGVDTEAFF
TRBJ1-1 NA once TRBV19 TGTGCCAGTAGTATTGGCCACCTGAACACTGAAGCTTTCTTT CASSIGHLNTEAFF
TRBJ2-1 NA NA TRBV11-2 TGTGCCAGCAGCTTAGGGCTGAACAATGAGCAGTTCTTC CASSLGLNNEQFF
TRBJ2-7 TRBD2 NA TRBV11-3 TGTGCCAGCAGTTACCGACTAGCGGGGTTCCACGAGCAGTACTTC CASSYRLAGFHEQYF
TRBJ2-7 TRBD1 NA TRBV19 TGTGCCAGTAAGAGGGACAGGGGTACCTACGAGCAGTACTTC CASKRDRGTYEQYF
TRBJ1-1 TRBD1 once TRBV5-5 TGTGTCAGCAGCTACCACAGGGGGCGAGATTTCACTGAAGCTTTCTTT CVSSYHRGRDFTEAFF
TRBJ1-1 NA NA TRBV4-3 TGCGCCAGCAGCCAAGAAGCGGGGGGCGAAGCTTTCTTT CASSQEAGGEAFF
TRBJ1-2 TRBD1 NA TRBV20-1 TGCAGTGCTAGGGGCCAGGGGGACTACACCTTC CSARGQGDYTF
TRBJ1-1 NA NA TRBV7-3 TGTGCCAGCAGCTTAGCCAGGGAGAACACTGAAGCTTTCTTT CASSLARENTEAFF
TRBJ1-2 TRBD1 NA TRBV7-2 TGTGCCAGCAGCGAGGACAGGGGTGCCTACACCTTC CASSEDRGAYTF
TRBJ2-5 TRBD2 NA TRBV5-8 TGTGCCAGCAGCTTAGGCTCGGGGGGGCAAGAGACCCAGTACTTC CASSLGSGGQETQYF
TRBJ1-2 NA NA TRBV30 TGTGCCTGGGGATCGGAGGGCTACACCTTC CAWGSEGYTF
TRBJ1-1 NA NA TRBV25-1 TGTGCCAGCAGTGAATATAGGAACACTGAAGCTTTCTTT CASSEYRNTEAFF
TRBJ1-1 NA few TRBV5-5 TGTGCCAGCAGCCCGAGCACTGAAGCTTTCTTT CASSPSTEAFF
TRBJ1-6 NA NA TRBV19 TGTGCCAGTAGTATAGATTACAGCTCCTATAATTCACCCCTCCACTTT CASSIDYSSYNSPLHF